This T cell receptor (beta chain) stems from a study of cytomegalovirus exposure and HLA in healthy donors. PCR primers comprised 60 Vbeta and 13 Jbeta primers. This table comes from immunoSEQ multiplex PCR, and its TCRdb copy is limited to in-frame clones, with some not included. This table holds 100,000 to 150,000 clones, roughly 78% found once. As concerns this clone: Its matching antigen is unknown.

Study-wide points: For cytomegalovirus status, the classifier reportedly gave diagnoses with high specificity and sensitivity. For most subjects, TCR beta sequences were reported to predict HLA-A and HLA-B alleles with accuracy. A later analysis associated 15,000 or so TCR beta sequences with HLA alleles at a 0.05 false discovery rate.

This receptor was taken from a man aged 25 to 40 in good health and CMV-seropositive. The sample taken for sequencing was PBMCs.

The CDR3 region is CASTYLRGDYNEQFF. DNA for the CDR3: TGTGCCAGCACTTACCTGCGCGGGGACTACAATGAGCAGTTCTTC. This chain uses TRBV7-2 with TRBJ2-1, with D possibly matching TRBD2 (6 bases). The V and J ends lost 7 bases and 3 bases respectively, with 16 bases between them. The CDR3 is 15 residues long. Germline V CDR1 and CDR2: SGHTA, FQGNSA.